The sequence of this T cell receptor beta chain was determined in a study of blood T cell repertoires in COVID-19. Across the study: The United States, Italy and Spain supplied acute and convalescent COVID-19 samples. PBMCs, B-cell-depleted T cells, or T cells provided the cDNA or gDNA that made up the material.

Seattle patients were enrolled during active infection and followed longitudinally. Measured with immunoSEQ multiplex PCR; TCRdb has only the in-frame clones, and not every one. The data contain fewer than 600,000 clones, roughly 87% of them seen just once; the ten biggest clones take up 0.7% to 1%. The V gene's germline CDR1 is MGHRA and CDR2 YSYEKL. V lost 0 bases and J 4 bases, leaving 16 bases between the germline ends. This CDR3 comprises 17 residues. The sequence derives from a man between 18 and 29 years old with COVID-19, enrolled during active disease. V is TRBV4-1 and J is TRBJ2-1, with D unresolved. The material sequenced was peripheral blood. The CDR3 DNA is TGCGCCAGCAGCCAAGATCCCGCCAGATGGTTATACAATGAGCAGTTCTTC. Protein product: CASSQDPARWLYNEQFF.